This paragraph reports one TCR beta chain. This sample was included in a study of blood T cell repertoires in COVID-19. Study at large: COVID-19 samples collected from the United States, Italy and Spain covered acute and convalescent phases. PBMCs, B-cell-depleted T cells, or T cells were the source of the cDNA or gDNA that made up the material.

The CDR3 has 16 amino acids. Germline V gene lookup returns CDR1 LGHNA and CDR2 YSLEER. V was clipped by 1 base and J by 2 bases, with 14 bases between them. The data were produced by immunoSEQ multiplex PCR, yet TCRdb's version contains in-frame clones alone and is incomplete. The table records tens of thousands of clones, approximately 87% of them present only once. The source is a human donor in a cohort sampled during active COVID-19. Specimen: peripheral blood. The genes are TRBV4-3 and TRBJ1-1; possible D gene TRBD1, 6 bases. CDR3 loop: CASSQGGGRTNTEAFF. CDR3 sequence (DNA): TGCGCCAGCAGCCAAGGTGGGGGCAGGACAAACACTGAAGCTTTCTTT.